The 7 T cell receptor beta chains below all came from one sample that was sequenced in a study of identical twins (dated by TCRdb to between 2015 and 2016). To prepare the library, 5' RACE was applied. These reads were obtained on an Illumina HiSeq 2000. TCRdb reprocessing: public reads trimmed at Q25 with fastp, clones called with MiXCR, in-frame beta chains kept. Here each entry gathers all rows of one CDR3 protein and keeps the most common genes and DNA. The sample profile shows 690,000 or so distinct CDR3 sequences; around 8.6% of them were found once. The leading ten clones occupy roughly 0.9% of the sample. These data were also reused for a study on yellow fever vaccine responses in identical twins.

The sequenced sample consisted of PBMCs. These receptors came from a woman aged 18-30 years in good health.

The V call is TRBV5-1, the J call TRBJ2-1; 8 positions match TRBD2. The trim removed 4 bases at V and 8 bases at J, leaving 14 bases unmatched. The CDR3 has 16 residues. Germline CDR1 and CDR2: SGHRS and YFSETQ. CDR3 bases: TGCGCCAGCAGCGCCGGGACCCTAGCGGGTTCCCATGAGCAGTTCTTC. Protein sequence: CASSAGTLAGSHEQFF.

This clonotype was counted ten times or more. The rearrangement links TRBV11-2 to TRBJ1-4, with D perhaps TRBD1 (5 bases). The germline V and J ends were trimmed by 1 base and 0 bases, with 12 bases remaining between them. The CDR3 extends over 17 amino acids. Germline assignment: CDR1 SGHAT and CDR2 FQNNGV. Here the CDR3 DNA reads TGTGCCAGCAGCTTAGGCCCCCGACAGACAACTAATGAAAAACTGTTTTTT. This sequence encodes CASSLGPRQTTNEKLFF. The entire variable domain, with the rest obtained from reference TRBV11-2 and TRBJ1-4, is as follows: EAGVAQSPRYKIIEKRQSVAFWCNPISGHATLYWYQQILGQGPKLLIQFQNNGVVDDSQLPKDRFSAERLKGVDSTLKIQPAKLEDSAVYLCASSLGPRQTTNEKLFFGSGTQLSVL.

This clonotype was found many times. The genes are TRBV20-1 and TRBJ2-1, with TRBD2 matching over 9 bases. The CDR3 has 13 amino acids. Germline V gene data show CDR1 as DFQATT and CDR2 as SNEGSKA (reference sequence). V lost 6 bases, J lost 7 bases, and 7 bases stayed unmatched. The CDR3 here is CSAPGLAVNEQFF. CDR3 nucleotides: TGCAGTGCGCCGGGACTAGCCGTGAATGAGCAGTTCTTC.

The rearrangement links TRBV29-1 to TRBJ2-5; no clear D gene. CDR1 is SQVTM, CDR2 ANQGSEA, per germline. Trimming took off 6 bases at V and 1 base at J, with 15 bases between the two ends. The CDR3 runs to 14 residues. The CDR3 here is CSVLGTVLQETQYF. The DNA of the CDR3 is TGCAGCGTACTGGGCACAGTCCTCCAAGAGACCCAGTACTTC. Together with reference TRBV29-1 and TRBJ2-5, the CDR3 gives the full variable domain: SAVISQKPSRDICQRGTSLTIQCQVDSQVTMMFWYRQQPGQSLTLIATANQGSEATYESGFVIDKFPISRPNLTFSTLTVSNMSPEDSSIYLCSVLGTVLQETQYFGPGTRLLVL.

The V and J genes are TRBV4-1 and TRBJ2-7; 7 positions match TRBD2. CDR3 size: 15 residues. V gave up 4 bases and J gave up 4 bases; unmatched junction bases: 10. CDR1 and CDR2 from the germline V gene are MGHRA and YSYEKL. CDR3 amino acids: CASSPEPRGGYEQYF. The CDR3 bases are TGCGCCAGCAGCCCAGAGCCTCGCGGGGGTTACGAGCAGTACTTC.

This clonotype was recorded a few times. The rearrangement joins TRBV20-1 to TRBJ2-1, with 10 bases identical to TRBD2. The CDR3 consists of 13 residues. CDR1 and CDR2 (germline): DFQATT, SNEGSKA (reference sequence). For the CDR3, the DNA is TGCAGCCTTTATAGCGGGGGGATCAATGAGCAGTTCTTC. Protein product: CSLYSGGINEQFF.

This clonotype has just a few counts. This chain connects TRBV7-2 to TRBJ2-3; D remains ambiguous. The V and J ends lost 5 bases and 6 bases respectively, with 15 bases between them. The CDR3 covers 14 residues. Germline CDR1 is SGHTA and CDR2 is FQGNSA. In DNA form, the CDR3 reads TGTGCCAGCAGCACACCACTCAGTGCCGATACGCAGTATTTT. Amino acid sequence: CASSTPLSADTQYF.